This TCR beta chain was obtained from a study of blood T cell repertoires in COVID-19. Across the whole study: T cells, B-cell-depleted T cells, or PBMCs provided the cDNA or gDNA that served as material.

This CDR3 has 16 residues. The germline V gene has CDR1 SGHVS and CDR2 FQNEAQ. V dropped 5 bases and J dropped 1; count of bases not matched to a gene: 7. In the authors' workflow: Amplified reference gene primers provided the basis for estimating nucleated cell counts. The data were produced by immunoSEQ multiplex PCR, yet TCRdb's version contains in-frame clones alone and is incomplete. V and J calls and clone size are those listed in that table; D and trimming were worked out from the DNA. The data contain 110,000 to 150,000 clones, more than 85% of them singletons. The specimen sequenced was peripheral blood. The rearrangement links TRBV7-8 to TRBJ2-2; TRBD1 matches 7 bases. This clonotype was sampled from a human donor in a cohort sampled during active COVID-19. The CDR3 here is CASSERDSLNTGELFF. The CDR3 DNA follows: TGTGCCAGCAGCGAAAGGGACAGCTTGAACACCGGGGAGCTGTTTTTT.